This T cell receptor beta chain was recovered during a study of CD8 T cells in ankylosing spondylitis. This clonotype was counted only a few times. MiXCR was run by TCRdb on the 5' RACE reads, yielding one entry per CDR3 protein. The data hold about 250,000 distinct CDR3 sequences, with more than 25% observed a single time. V gave up 3 bases and J gave up 10 bases; unmatched junction bases: 12. The CDR3 spans 16 residues. Germline CDR1 and CDR2: SGHKS and YYEKEE (reference sequence). The sequence came from a male donor with ankylosing spondylitis or in good health (not recorded which). The V call is TRBV5-5, the J call TRBJ1-6; 8 bases align to TRBD1. The sample comprised blood, either unsorted or a sorted T cell fraction (not recorded which). CDR3 residues: CASSWTWTGYGSPLHF. The CDR3 DNA follows: TGTGCCAGCAGCTGGACATGGACAGGGTACGGCTCACCCCTCCACTTT.